The 31 T cell receptor beta chains below come from one sample, sequenced in a study of cytomegalovirus exposure and HLA in healthy donors. Sequencing was performed with immunoSEQ multiplex PCR; in TCRdb, only in-frame clones are kept and a portion is missing. The data hold more than 45,000 clones, with about 93% observed a single time. Sequenced sample: PBMCs. Every receptor here comes from a man aged 18-30 years in good health and CMV-seronegative.

The chain links TRBV9 to TRBJ1-2; 8 bases match TRBD1. This CDR3 spans 15 amino acids. V was clipped by 4 bases and J by 6 bases; unmatched bases: 11. Looked up from germline, CDR1 is SGDLS and CDR2 is YYNGEE. CDR3 region: CASSPRRQGTDGYTF. In DNA form, the CDR3 reads TGTGCCAGCAGCCCTCGCAGACAGGGGACTGATGGCTACACCTTC.

The rearrangement joins TRBV10-3 to TRBJ2-3; 7 nucleotides agree with TRBD2. The CDR3 loop spans 14 amino acids. Germline V gene lookup returns CDR1 ENHRY and CDR2 SYGVKD. With V trimmed by 11 bases and J by 1 base, 9 bases remained unmatched. The CDR3, as DNA: TGTGCCTCAGGTTTGGGAGGGGGCACAGATACGCAGTATTTT. This encodes CASGLGGGTDTQYF.

The chain combines TRBV7-6 with TRBJ2-5, with 11 bases matching TRBD2. The CDR3 covers 16 residues. V gave up 4 bases and J gave up 1 base; unmatched junction bases: 5. Germline V gene lookup returns CDR1 SGHVS and CDR2 FNYEAQ. DNA for the CDR3: TGTGCCAGCAGCTCCATAGCGGGAGGGCTCCAAGAGACCCAGTACTTC. This codes for CASSSIAGGLQETQYF.

This rearrangement joins TRBV5-4 to TRBJ1-2, with D tentatively TRBD1 (6 bases). The CDR3 is 13 amino acids. Trimming removed 2 bases from V and 3 bases from J, with 8 bases in between. The germline CDR1 and CDR2 sequences are SGHNT and YYREEE (reference sequence). This CDR3 is CASSFPGDYGYTF. CDR3 in DNA: TGTGCCAGCAGCTTTCCAGGGGACTATGGCTACACCTTC.

This clone was found once. V usage is TRBV19 and J usage is TRBJ2-1; maybe TRBD2 (6 bases). Germline V gives CDR1 LNHDA, CDR2 SQIVND (reference sequence). Deletions cut 6 bases from V and 0 bases from J, with 27 bases between. This CDR3 contains 20 residues. CDR3 protein: CASSTLAAQYISSSYNEQFF. The DNA for the CDR3 is TGTGCCAGTAGCACTTTAGCGGCCCAGTATATTTCGAGCTCCTACAATGAGCAGTTCTTC.

The rearrangement links TRBV10-2 to TRBJ1-1; maybe TRBD1 (6 bases). CDR3 size: 14 residues. Trimming removed 6 bases at V and 0 bases at J, with 11 bases between. CDR1 and CDR2 from the germline V gene are WSHSY and SAAADI. Here the CDR3 reads CASSLTGMNTEAFF. DNA for the CDR3: TGCGCCAGCAGCCTCACAGGGATGAACACTGAAGCTTTCTTT.

The rearrangement joins TRBV19 to TRBJ2-7; 7 nucleotides align to TRBD1. This CDR3 region has 13 residues. V lost 3 bases and J lost 6; bases outside the gene matches: 5. Germline lookup yields CDR1 LNHDA and CDR2 SQIVND (reference sequence). CDR3 coding DNA: TGTGCCAGTAGTATTGGACAGGATGCCGAGCAGTACTTC. Protein sequence: CASSIGQDAEQYF.

This chain connects TRBV11-2 to TRBJ2-7, with TRBD2 matching 7 bases. CDR1 is SGHAT, CDR2 FQNNGV, per germline. This CDR3 has 15 amino acids. V trimming: 4 bases; J trimming: 3 bases; junction bases outside the gene matches: 9. In DNA form, the CDR3 reads TGTGCCAGCAGCTCTACGGCACAGCGGGGCTACGAGCAGTACTTC. It is translated as CASSSTAQRGYEQYF.

CDR3 residues: CASSIEGGPDTDTQYF. The DNA of the CDR3 is TGTGCCAGTAGTATAGAGGGGGGGCCCGACACAGATACGCAGTATTTT. This chain links TRBV19 with TRBJ2-3, with a tentative D call TRBD2 (7 bases). CDR3 length equals 16 residues. Per the germline V gene, CDR1 is LNHDA and CDR2 is SQIVND (reference sequence). V was cut by 0 bases and J by 2 bases, with 12 bases left in between. Combining the CDR3 with reference TRBV19 and TRBJ2-3 gives the whole variable domain DGGITQSPKYLFRKEGQNVTLSCEQNLNHDAMYWYRQDPGQGLRLIYYSQIVNDFQKGDIAEGYSVSREKKESFPLTVTSAQKNPTAFYLCASSIEGGPDTDTQYFGPGTRLTVL.

The table lists this clone with a count of one. This sequence joins TRBV14 and TRBJ2-3; TRBD2 matches at 13 bases. The CDR3 has 16 residues. The V gene's germline CDR1 is SGHDN and CDR2 FVKESK. V shed 3 bases and J 0 bases; nucleotides not matched to a gene: 0. The CDR3 nucleotides read TGTGCCAGCAGCCAGGGACTAGCGGGGAGCACAGATACGCAGTATTTT. Encoded protein: CASSQGLAGSTDTQYF.

The CDR3 reads CASRGTESYEQYF. The CDR3 bases are TGTGCCAGCAGGGGGACAGAGTCCTACGAGCAGTACTTC. The chain recombines TRBV2 with TRBJ2-7; 7 positions match TRBD1. From germline, CDR1 is SNHLY and CDR2 FYNNEI. V dropped 6 bases and J dropped 1; count of bases not matched to a gene: 3. CDR3 size: 13 residues. Combining the CDR3 with reference TRBV2 and TRBJ2-7 gives the whole variable domain EPEVTQTPSHQVTQMGQEVILRCVPISNHLYFYWYRQILGQKVEFLVSFYNNEISEKSEIFDDQFSVERPDGSNFTLKIRSTKLEDSAMYFCASRGTESYEQYFGPGTRLTVT.

The V and J genes are TRBV2 and TRBJ2-2; 10 nucleotides agree with TRBD1. The CDR3 has 15 residues. The J segment lost 5 bases and the V segment lost 6 bases, leaving 6 bases of the junction unmatched. Germline V gives CDR1 SNHLY, CDR2 FYNNEI. CDR3 protein: CASRPGTGETGELFF. The CDR3, as DNA: TGTGCCAGCAGACCCGGGACAGGGGAGACCGGGGAGCTGTTTTTT.

This chain uses TRBV5-8 with TRBJ1-1; possible D gene TRBD1, 5 bases. The CDR3 is 14 residues long. Looked up from germline, CDR1 is SGHTS and CDR2 is YDEGEE. V gave up 5 bases and J gave up 0 bases, with 11 bases separating them. CDR3: CASSFDSLNTEAFF. Written as DNA, the CDR3 is TGTGCCAGCAGTTTCGACAGCCTGAACACTGAAGCTTTCTTT. The full variable domain, in which reference TRBV5-8 and TRBJ1-1 provide the parts outside the CDR3, is EAGVTQSPTHLIKTRGQQATLRCSPISGHTSVYWYQQALGLGLQFLLWYDEGEERNRGNFPPRFSGRQFPNYSSELNVNALELEDSALYLCASSFDSLNTEAFFGQGTRLTVV.

This clone has only one observation. The genes are TRBV28 and TRBJ1-2, with unresolved D. In germline, CDR1 is MDHEN, CDR2 SYDVKM. This CDR3 region has 14 residues. The V end lost 1 base, the J end lost 4 bases, and 10 bases lay between the germline ends. The CDR3 spells CASSLSTGFYGYTF. The CDR3 nucleotides are TGTGCCAGCAGTTTATCGACGGGGTTCTATGGCTACACCTTC.

The chain has TRBV10-3 and TRBJ2-7, with 8 bases that match TRBD2. The V and J ends lost 2 bases and 2 bases, in that order; junction bases with no gene match: 5. The germline CDR1 and CDR2 sequences are ENHRY and SYGVKD. The length of the CDR3 is 15 residues. CDR3 residues: CAISEGAGVAYEQYF. CDR3 DNA: TGTGCCATCAGTGAGGGAGCGGGAGTTGCCTACGAGCAGTACTTC.

The genes are TRBV5-1 and TRBJ2-3; 7 bases map to TRBD2. Germline V gives CDR1 SGHRS, CDR2 YFSETQ. V lost 0 bases to trimming and J lost 2 bases; unmatched junction nucleotides: 3. There are 15 residues in the CDR3. The CDR3 DNA sequence: TGCGCCAGCAGCTTGGCCGGGGGGACCACAGATACGCAGTATTTT. It encodes CASSLAGGTTDTQYF.

The chain couples TRBV6-6 to TRBJ2-1; D possibly corresponds to TRBD2 (5 bases). This CDR3 has 16 amino acids. Trimming took off 5 bases at V and 1 base at J, with 15 bases between the two ends. CDR1 and CDR2 (germline): MNHNY, SVGAGI (reference sequence). CDR3 sequence reads: CASSHPPSTSYNEQFF. CDR3 sequence (DNA): TGTGCCAGCAGTCACCCTCCTAGCACGTCCTACAATGAGCAGTTCTTC.

This sequence joins TRBV5-1 and TRBJ2-3; the D gene is possibly TRBD1 (6 bases). Germline V gives CDR1 SGHRS, CDR2 YFSETQ. This CDR3 is built from 13 residues. Trimming left V 3 bases short and J 4 bases short, with 9 bases between. The CDR3 region is CASSWTVADTQYF. CDR3 bases: TGCGCCAGCAGCTGGACAGTGGCAGATACGCAGTATTTT.

The chain links TRBV19 to TRBJ2-3; 11 bases are a match to TRBD2. The CDR3 consists of 16 residues. Germline V gene sequence: CDR1 LNHDA, CDR2 SQIVND (reference sequence). V trimming: 4 bases; J trimming: 5 bases; junction bases outside the gene matches: 8. The CDR3 region is CASSRGTSGPRDTQYF. The CDR3 DNA is TGTGCCAGTAGTAGAGGGACTAGCGGCCCGCGAGATACGCAGTATTTT.

This clone was seen more than once but under ten times. The rearrangement links TRBV9 to TRBJ1-2, with D tentatively TRBD1 (5 bases). The CDR3 spans 14 residues. V lost 0 bases and J lost 3, with 9 bases in between. Germline loops: CDR1 SGDLS, CDR2 YYNGEE. This CDR3 is CASSVDRTDYGYTF. CDR3 sequence (DNA): TGTGCCAGCAGCGTAGACAGGACCGACTATGGCTACACCTTC.

The V call is TRBV7-2, the J call TRBJ1-4; the D gene is possibly TRBD1 (5 bases). Germline CDR1 is SGHTA and CDR2 is FQGNSA. Trimming shortened V by 1 base and J by 8 bases, and 17 bases separated the two germline ends. The CDR3 loop spans 16 amino acids. The CDR3 nucleotides are TGTGCCAGCAGCTTAGTTCGGGGGAGGGTAGGAGAAAAACTGTTTTTT. Residues: CASSLVRGRVGEKLFF. Based on the CDR3 plus reference TRBV7-2 and TRBJ1-4, the full variable domain is GAGVSQSPSNKVTEKGKDVELRCDPISGHTALYWYRQSLGQGLEFLIYFQGNSAPDKSGLPSDRFSAERTGGSVSTLTIQRTQQEDSAVYLCASSLVRGRVGEKLFFGSGTQLSVL.

The chain combines TRBV30 with TRBJ1-2; D gene uncertain. V shed 1 base and J shed 1 base, with 7 bases lying between them. The CDR3 runs to 13 residues. Germline V gene sequence: CDR1 GTSNPN, CDR2 SVGIG (reference sequence). CDR3 in DNA: TGTGCCTGGAGTGGGGCGTTTAACTATGGCTACACCTTC. This translates into CAWSGAFNYGYTF.

The chain is built from TRBV6-1 and TRBJ1-2; 7 positions agree with TRBD1. The ends lost 1 base at V and 4 bases at J; junction bases unmatched: 6. This CDR3 contains 15 residues. Germline-derived CDR1 and CDR2 are MNHNS and SASEGT. The CDR3: CASSEGDSPFYGYTF. CDR3 sequence (DNA): TGTGCCAGCAGTGAAGGGGACAGTCCATTCTATGGCTACACCTTC.

This rearrangement joins TRBV4-3 to TRBJ2-7, with D hard to call. Germline V gene lookup returns CDR1 LGHNA and CDR2 YSLEER. The CDR3 consists of 15 residues. V lost 3 bases and J 3 bases, leaving 15 bases between the germline ends. Here the CDR3 reads CASSHDSSYGYEQYF. Written as DNA, the CDR3 is TGCGCCAGCAGCCATGACTCTTCGTACGGCTACGAGCAGTACTTC.

The chain combines TRBV5-6 with TRBJ1-1; 9 bases agree with TRBD1. V trimming: 4 bases; J trimming: 5 bases; junction bases outside the gene matches: 6. This CDR3 region has 14 residues. From germline, CDR1 is SGHDT and CDR2 YYEEEE. CDR3 residues: CASSLQGAGTEAFF. CDR3 sequence (DNA): TGTGCCAGCAGCCTACAGGGGGCGGGAACTGAAGCTTTCTTT.

The chain uses TRBV19 and TRBJ2-3, with 7 bases fitting TRBD2. With 3 bases clipped from V and 0 bases from J, the junction kept 12 bases outside the gene matches. CDR1 is LNHDA, CDR2 SQIVND, per germline (reference sequence). The CDR3 is 18 amino acids. CDR3 nucleotide sequence: TGTGCCAGTAGTATTATTAAGGGACTATCAACTAGCACAGATACGCAGTATTTT. This codes for CASSIIKGLSTSTDTQYF.

This sequence joins TRBV6-1 and TRBJ2-7; the match to TRBD2 covers 11 bases. V trimming: 4 bases; J trimming: 5 bases; junction bases outside the gene matches: 10. Germline-derived CDR1 and CDR2 are MNHNS and SASEGT. This CDR3 has 16 residues. In DNA form, the CDR3 reads TGTGCCAGCAGTGCATCCGGGACTAGCGGCTTCCACGAGCAGTACTTC. Amino acids: CASSASGTSGFHEQYF.

The gene calls are TRBV27 and TRBJ2-1; TRBD1 aligns across 9 bases. Germline CDR1 MNHEY, CDR2 SMNVEV (reference sequence). This CDR3 comprises 12 residues. The trim removed 10 bases at V and 8 bases at J, leaving 6 bases unmatched. The CDR3 spells CATRRTGDEQFF. CDR3 in DNA: TGTGCCACCCGTCGGACAGGGGATGAGCAGTTCTTC.

The rearrangement links TRBV29-1 to TRBJ1-1; 8 bases align to TRBD1. The CDR3 is 12 amino acids. The germline gives CDR1 SQVTM, CDR2 ANQGSEA. V shed 5 bases, J shed 4 bases, and the junction held 3 bases outside the gene matches. The CDR3 is CSVQGAITEAFF. In DNA, the CDR3 is TGCAGCGTTCAGGGGGCTATCACTGAAGCTTTCTTT. Based on the CDR3 plus reference TRBV29-1 and TRBJ1-1, the full variable domain is SAVISQKPSRDICQRGTSLTIQCQVDSQVTMMFWYRQQPGQSLTLIATANQGSEATYESGFVIDKFPISRPNLTFSTLTVSNMSPEDSSIYLCSVQGAITEAFFGQGTRLTVV.

The gene calls are TRBV10-3 and TRBJ1-2; D is unclear. The CDR3 is 16 residues long. The germline CDR1 and CDR2 sequences are ENHRY and SYGVKD. Trimming stripped 0 bases from V and 8 bases from J, with 19 bases between. CDR3 DNA: TGTGCCATCAGTGAGTCCCGGAGGATTCTAATAGGAGGCTACACCTTC. Translating gives CAISESRRILIGGYTF.

This clone has a single count. V and J are TRBV5-4 and TRBJ1-1; 8 bases fit TRBD1. In germline, CDR1 is SGHNT, CDR2 YYREEE (reference sequence). CDR3 length: 14 residues. J lost 5 bases, V lost 3 bases, and 6 bases had no gene match. DNA for the CDR3: TGTGCCAGCAGCTGGACGGACAGGGCGACTGAAGCTTTCTTT. Translation: CASSWTDRATEAFF.